These 21 T cell receptor beta chains came from one sample sequenced in a study of blood T cell repertoires in COVID-19. Here immunoSEQ multiplex PCR was the method, and the copy in TCRdb shows in-frame clones only, minus some. The profile shows 260,000 or so clones, 85% to 90% of them singletons. Sequenced input: PBMCs or T cells enriched from blood (not recorded which). The receptors here all came from a man aged 18 to 29 who had recovered from COVID-19.

This chain links TRBV30 with TRBJ1-6; TRBD1 aligns across 7 bases. The CDR3 is made up of 15 amino acids. Germline assignment: CDR1 GTSNPN and CDR2 SVGIG (reference sequence). J gave up 6 bases and V 5 bases, and 10 bases lay outside the gene matches. This CDR3 reads CAWGAGTVGNSPLHF. Written as DNA, the CDR3 is TGTGCCTGGGGTGCCGGGACAGTTGGTAATTCACCCCTCCACTTT.

The gene calls are TRBV5-1 and TRBJ2-1; D is uncertain. The germline V gene has CDR1 SGHRS and CDR2 YFSETQ. The CDR3 is 16 residues long. V shed 1 base and J shed 0 bases, with 11 bases lying between them. As DNA, the CDR3 is TGCGCCAGCAGCTTGTCCCAATCTAGCTCCTACAATGAGCAGTTCTTC. As protein: CASSLSQSSSYNEQFF.

The chain carries TRBV6-5 and TRBJ1-4; D is uncertain. This CDR3 has 13 residues. V lost 8 bases and J 8 bases, leaving 15 bases between the germline ends. Per germline, CDR1 MNHEY and CDR2 SVGAGI. The CDR3 region has the DNA TGTGCCAGCCGGAGCCAAGGGAGGGAAAAACTGTTTTTT. Protein sequence: CASRSQGREKLFF.

This CDR3 is CASSVGLAYEQYF. For the CDR3, the DNA is TGCGCCAGCAGTGTTGGGCTGGCCTACGAGCAGTACTTC. The chain employs TRBV10-1 and TRBJ2-7; D is ambiguous. Trimming cost V 4 bases and J 2 bases, with 9 bases left between them. Looked up from germline, CDR1 is WNHNN and CDR2 is SYGVQD (reference sequence). The CDR3 is made up of 13 amino acids.

The V call is TRBV18, the J call TRBJ2-4; 10 bases are shared with TRBD2. The J segment lost 5 bases and the V segment lost 2 bases, leaving 3 bases of the junction unmatched. Per the germline V gene, CDR1 is KGHSH and CDR2 is LQKENI. CDR3 length equals 15 residues. DNA of the CDR3: TGTGCCAGCTCACCATCTAGCGGGGGCCAAAACATTCAGTACTTC. This encodes CASSPSSGGQNIQYF.

The chain uses TRBV5-6 and TRBJ2-5; possibly TRBD2 for D (6 bases). Germline CDR1 SGHDT, CDR2 YYEEEE. This CDR3 contains 14 residues. V lost 1 base and J 2 bases, leaving 9 bases between the germline ends. The CDR3 sequence: CASSLNGRQETQYF. The CDR3 nucleotides read TGTGCCAGCAGCTTGAACGGGAGACAAGAGACCCAGTACTTC.

This clone was recorded only once. This chain links TRBV10-3 with TRBJ2-1; TRBD2 aligns across 11 bases. The CDR3 is made up of 14 amino acids. CDR1 ENHRY and CDR2 SYGVKD come from the germline V gene. V was pared by 8 bases and J by 7 bases, with 7 bases of the junction left unmatched. DNA of the CDR3: TGTGCCATCTCGGGACTAGCGGCCTCAAATGAGCAGTTCTTC. Its protein is CAISGLAASNEQFF.

The rearrangement links TRBV7-8 to TRBJ2-1; perhaps TRBD2 as D (5 bases). With 2 bases removed from V and 9 bases from J, the gap between germline ends came to 17 bases. Germline CDR1 is SGHVS and CDR2 is FQNEAQ. The CDR3 consists of 15 residues. CDR3 residues: CASSLLAGVIFEQFF. CDR3 bases: TGTGCCAGCAGCTTACTGGCGGGCGTAATCTTTGAGCAGTTCTTC.

This chain uses TRBV4-2 with TRBJ1-1; the match to TRBD1 covers 10 bases. Unmatched junction bases numbered 9, after V lost 5 bases and J lost 6 bases. Germline CDR1 is LGHNA and CDR2 is YNFKEQ. CDR3 size: 15 residues. The CDR3 region has the DNA TGTGCCAGCAGCGTCGCCGGGACAGGGGTTCCTGAAGCTTTCTTT. It codes for CASSVAGTGVPEAFF.

This rearrangement joins TRBV7-2 to TRBJ2-7; 10 bases map to TRBD1. V shed 4 bases, J shed 4 bases, and the junction held 4 bases outside the gene matches. The V gene's germline CDR1 is SGHTA and CDR2 FQGNSA. This CDR3 is 14 amino acids long. The CDR3 nucleotides are TGTGCCAGCAGCTGGGGACAGGGGCTATACGAGCAGTACTTC. As protein: CASSWGQGLYEQYF.

CDR3 sequence (DNA): TGCGCCAGCAGCCAAGAGTCAGGGCCCCGGGCCAAAAACATTCAGTACTTC. This gives the protein CASSQESGPRAKNIQYF. The rearrangement uses TRBV4-1 and TRBJ2-4; D perhaps matches TRBD1 (5 bases). Germline V gene lookup returns CDR1 MGHRA and CDR2 YSYEKL. This CDR3 is built from 17 residues. V shed 0 bases and J shed 1 base, with 13 bases lying between them.

This chain connects TRBV27 to TRBJ1-5; a weak D match, TRBD1 (5 bases). The germline V and J ends were trimmed by 2 bases and 5 bases, with 13 bases remaining between them. Germline V CDR1 and CDR2: MNHEY, SMNVEV (reference sequence). The CDR3 totals 15 residues. CDR3 DNA: TGTGCCAGCAGTTTACGGGGGGACTATGATCAGCCCCAGCATTTT. As protein: CASSLRGDYDQPQHF.

The rearrangement joins TRBV28 to TRBJ2-1; 14 nucleotides align to TRBD2. Germline CDR1 reads MDHEN; CDR2 reads SYDVKM. V lost 5 bases and J lost 7; bases outside the gene matches: 7. This CDR3 contains 16 residues. CDR3 DNA sequence: TGTGCCAGCAGTCCCCTTGGGACTAGCGGGAGTAATGAGCAGTTCTTC. Its translation: CASSPLGTSGSNEQFF.

This clone was seen only once. J is TRBJ2-5 and V is TRBV18; 8 bases are shared with TRBD1. Germline CDR1 KGHSH, CDR2 LQKENI. J lost 5 bases, V lost 4 bases, and 6 bases had no gene match. The length of the CDR3 is 14 residues. CDR3 sequence: CASSLDRVWETQYF. In DNA, the CDR3 is TGTGCCAGCTCACTGGACAGGGTATGGGAGACCCAGTACTTC.

The chain recombines TRBV4-1 with TRBJ1-4; D is ambiguous. This CDR3 has 14 residues. Germline CDR1 reads MGHRA; CDR2 reads YSYEKL. V was shortened by 0 bases and J by 7 bases, with 9 bases between the two germline ends. CDR3 sequence reads: CASSQDVTLEKLFF. CDR3 coding DNA: TGCGCCAGCAGCCAAGATGTGACACTTGAAAAACTGTTTTTT.

CDR3 DNA: TGTGCCAGCAGTTACTCGAGCGGGGTCGGGACTGAAGCTTTCTTT. Translated, it gives CASSYSSGVGTEAFF. The rearrangement links TRBV6-5 to TRBJ1-1; D unresolved. This CDR3 has 15 amino acids. Germline loops: CDR1 MNHEY, CDR2 SVGAGI. V was pared by 0 bases and J by 5 bases, with 13 bases between.

A single count supports this clone. The rearrangement links TRBV5-6 to TRBJ2-5; a possible D gene is TRBD2 (5 bases). Germline CDR1 is SGHDT and CDR2 is YYEEEE. The CDR3 extends over 16 amino acids. Deletions cut 0 bases from V and 3 bases from J, with 15 bases between. CDR3 protein: CASSLAGVFGEETQYF. The CDR3 coding sequence is TGTGCCAGCAGCTTGGCCGGGGTATTTGGCGAAGAGACCCAGTACTTC.

This sequence joins TRBV19 and TRBJ2-2; D is unresolved. This CDR3 contains 16 residues. In germline, CDR1 is LNHDA, CDR2 SQIVND (reference sequence). V dropped 3 bases and J dropped 4 bases, with 15 bases sitting between them. The CDR3 sequence: CASSIAGPWATGELFF. The DNA for the CDR3 is TGTGCCAGTAGTATCGCCGGCCCTTGGGCCACCGGGGAGCTGTTTTTT.

The chain carries TRBV5-1 and TRBJ2-5; a possible D gene is TRBD2 (6 bases). CDR3 length: 14 amino acids. CDR1 SGHRS and CDR2 YFSETQ come from the germline V gene. V lost 4 bases, J lost 2 bases, and 12 bases lay in between. The CDR3 reads CASSRGGAQETQYF. The CDR3 bases are TGCGCCAGCAGCCGGGGCGGGGCTCAAGAGACCCAGTACTTC.

The chain uses TRBV28 and TRBJ2-4; D possibly corresponds to TRBD1 (5 bases). The germline gives CDR1 MDHEN, CDR2 SYDVKM. The CDR3 extends over 15 amino acids. The germline V and J ends were trimmed by 5 bases and 0 bases, with 11 bases remaining between them. The CDR3 DNA sequence: TGTGCCAGCAGTGCACAGGAGATAGCCAAAAACATTCAGTACTTC. Amino acid sequence: CASSAQEIAKNIQYF.

J is TRBJ1-5 and V is TRBV6-2 or TRBV6-3; a weak D match, TRBD1 (6 bases). The V end was cut by 4 bases, the J end by 0 bases, with 28 bases between. The CDR3 has 21 residues. Germline CDR1 and CDR2: MNHEY and SVGEGT. In nucleotides, the CDR3 is TGTGCCAGCAGTTTCGACAATACAGGGATAAATTTTATTCATAGCAATCAGCCCCAGCATTTT. As protein: CASSFDNTGINFIHSNQPQHF.